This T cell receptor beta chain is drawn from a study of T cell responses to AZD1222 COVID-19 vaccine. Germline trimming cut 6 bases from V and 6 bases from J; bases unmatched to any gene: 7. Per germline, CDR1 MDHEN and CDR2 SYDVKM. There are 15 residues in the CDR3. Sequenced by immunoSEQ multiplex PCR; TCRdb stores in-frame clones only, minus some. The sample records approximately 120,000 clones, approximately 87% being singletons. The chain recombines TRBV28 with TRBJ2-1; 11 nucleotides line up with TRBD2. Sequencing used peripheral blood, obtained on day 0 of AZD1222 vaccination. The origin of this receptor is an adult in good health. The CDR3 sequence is CASRSPGTSGNEQFF. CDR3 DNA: TGTGCCAGCAGGAGCCCCGGGACTAGCGGCAATGAGCAGTTCTTC.